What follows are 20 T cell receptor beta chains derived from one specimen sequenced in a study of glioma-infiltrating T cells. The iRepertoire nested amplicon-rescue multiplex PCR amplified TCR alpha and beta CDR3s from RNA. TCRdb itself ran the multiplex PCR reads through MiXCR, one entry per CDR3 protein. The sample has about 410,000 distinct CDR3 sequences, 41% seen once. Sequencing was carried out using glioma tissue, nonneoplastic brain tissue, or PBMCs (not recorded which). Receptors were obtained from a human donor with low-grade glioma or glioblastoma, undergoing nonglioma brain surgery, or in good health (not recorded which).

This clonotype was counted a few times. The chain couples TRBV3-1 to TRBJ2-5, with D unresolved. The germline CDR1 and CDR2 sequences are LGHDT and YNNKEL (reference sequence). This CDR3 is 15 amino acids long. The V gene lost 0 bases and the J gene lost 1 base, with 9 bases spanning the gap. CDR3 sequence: CASSQDQETQETQYF. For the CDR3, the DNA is TGTGCCAGCAGCCAAGATCAAGAGACCCAAGAGACCCAGTACTTC.

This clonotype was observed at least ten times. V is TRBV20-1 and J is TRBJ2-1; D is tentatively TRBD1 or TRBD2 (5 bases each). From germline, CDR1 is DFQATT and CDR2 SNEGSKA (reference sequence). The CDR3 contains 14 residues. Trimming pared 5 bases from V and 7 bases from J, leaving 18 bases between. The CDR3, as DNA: TGCAGTGCTCGGGACGGTCGGGGCTTGAATGAGCAGTTCTTC. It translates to CSARDGRGLNEQFF.

The CDR3 loop reads CASSPTADEETQYF. The CDR3, as DNA: TGTGCCAGCTCACCTACCGCGGACGAAGAGACCCAGTACTTC. The V gene is TRBV18, the J gene TRBJ2-5, with D hard to call. This CDR3 comprises 14 residues. With 3 bases removed from V and 3 bases from J, the gap between germline ends came to 11 bases. Germline CDR1 and CDR2: KGHSH and LQKENI.

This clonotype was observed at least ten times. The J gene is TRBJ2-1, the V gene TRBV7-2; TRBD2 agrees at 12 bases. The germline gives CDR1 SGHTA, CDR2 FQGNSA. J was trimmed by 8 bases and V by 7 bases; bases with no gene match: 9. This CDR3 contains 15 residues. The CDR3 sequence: CASTLAGGSWYEQFF. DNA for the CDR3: TGTGCCAGCACTCTAGCGGGAGGGTCTTGGTATGAGCAGTTCTTC. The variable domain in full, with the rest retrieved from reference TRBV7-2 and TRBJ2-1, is GAGVSQSPSNKVTEKGKDVELRCDPISGHTALYWYRQSLGQGLEFLIYFQGNSAPDKSGLPSDRFSAERTGGSVSTLTIQRTQQEDSAVYLCASTLAGGSWYEQFFGPGTRLTVL.

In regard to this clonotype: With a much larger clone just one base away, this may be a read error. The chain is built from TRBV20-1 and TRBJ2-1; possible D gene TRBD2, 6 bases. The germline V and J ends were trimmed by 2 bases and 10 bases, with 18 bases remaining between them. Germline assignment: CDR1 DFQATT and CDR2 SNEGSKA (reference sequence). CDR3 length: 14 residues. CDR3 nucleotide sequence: TGCAGTGCTAGACCCCCCGGAGGGTCCTACGAGCAGTTCTTC. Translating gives CSARPPGGSYEQFF.

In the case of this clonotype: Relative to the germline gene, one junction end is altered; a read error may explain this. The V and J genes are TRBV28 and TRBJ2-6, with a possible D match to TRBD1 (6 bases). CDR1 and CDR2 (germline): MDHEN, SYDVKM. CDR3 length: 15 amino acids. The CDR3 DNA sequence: TGTGCCAGCAGTTCGGACAGCTCTAGGGCCAACGTCCTGACTTTC. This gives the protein CASSSDSSRANVLTF.

CDR3 in DNA: TGTGCCACCAGGCGTTCCCGGGACACCATCTACGAGCAGTACTTC. It is translated as CATRRSRDTIYEQYF. The chain uses TRBV15 and TRBJ2-7, with D possibly TRBD1 on 6 matching bases. Trimming left V 6 bases short and J 3 bases short, with 18 bases between. CDR3 length: 15 residues. Germline V gene sequence: CDR1 LNHNV, CDR2 YYDKDF (reference sequence). Using reference TRBV15 and TRBJ2-7 for the parts outside the CDR3, the full variable domain is DAMVIQNPRYQVTQFGKPVTLSCSQTLNHNVMYWYQQKSSQAPKLLFHYYDKDFNNEADTPDNFQSRRPNTSFCFLDIRSPGLGDTAMYLCATRRSRDTIYEQYFGPGTRLTVT.

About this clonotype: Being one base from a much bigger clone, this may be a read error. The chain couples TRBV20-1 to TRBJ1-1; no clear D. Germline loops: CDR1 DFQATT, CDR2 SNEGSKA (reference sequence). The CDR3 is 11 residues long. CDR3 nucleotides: TGCGGTGCTAGGACCGGAACTGAAGCTTTCTTT. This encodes CGARTGTEAFF.

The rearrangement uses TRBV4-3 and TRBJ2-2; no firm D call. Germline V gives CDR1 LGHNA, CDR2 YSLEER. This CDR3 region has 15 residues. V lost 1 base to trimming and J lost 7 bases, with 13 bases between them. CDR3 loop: CASSQGAVADGELFF. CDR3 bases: TGCGCCAGCAGCCAAGGGGCGGTCGCCGACGGGGAGCTGTTTTTT.

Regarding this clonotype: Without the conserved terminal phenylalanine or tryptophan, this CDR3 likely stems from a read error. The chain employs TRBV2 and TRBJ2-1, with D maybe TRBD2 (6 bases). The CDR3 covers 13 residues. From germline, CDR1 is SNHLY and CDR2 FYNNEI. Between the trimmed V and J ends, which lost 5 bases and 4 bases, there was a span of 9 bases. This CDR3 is CASSRGTYNEQFS. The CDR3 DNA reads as TGTGCCAGCAGTCGGGGGACGTACAATGAGCAGTTCTCC.

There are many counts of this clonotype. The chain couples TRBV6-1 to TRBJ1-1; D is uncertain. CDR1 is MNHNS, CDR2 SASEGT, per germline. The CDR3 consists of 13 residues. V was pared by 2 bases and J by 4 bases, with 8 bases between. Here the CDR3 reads CASSEQPGTEAFF. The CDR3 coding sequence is TGTGCCAGCAGTGAACAACCCGGCACTGAAGCTTTCTTT.

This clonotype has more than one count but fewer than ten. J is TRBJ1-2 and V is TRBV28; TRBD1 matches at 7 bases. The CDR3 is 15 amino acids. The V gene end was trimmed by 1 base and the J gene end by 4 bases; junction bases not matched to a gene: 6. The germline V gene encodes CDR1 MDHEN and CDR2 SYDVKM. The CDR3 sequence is CASSLLTGAGYGYTF. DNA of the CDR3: TGTGCCAGCAGTTTATTAACAGGGGCCGGCTATGGCTACACCTTC.

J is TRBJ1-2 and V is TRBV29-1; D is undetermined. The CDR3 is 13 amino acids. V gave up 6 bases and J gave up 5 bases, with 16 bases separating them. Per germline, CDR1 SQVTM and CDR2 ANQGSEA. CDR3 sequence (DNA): TGCAGCGTCCTACCTCTGGGGAAGTATGGCTACACCTTC. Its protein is CSVLPLGKYGYTF. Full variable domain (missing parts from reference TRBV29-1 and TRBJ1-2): SAVISQKPSRDICQRGTSLTIQCQVDSQVTMMFWYRQQPGQSLTLIATANQGSEATYESGFVIDKFPISRPNLTFSTLTVSNMSPEDSSIYLCSVLPLGKYGYTFGSGTRLTVV.

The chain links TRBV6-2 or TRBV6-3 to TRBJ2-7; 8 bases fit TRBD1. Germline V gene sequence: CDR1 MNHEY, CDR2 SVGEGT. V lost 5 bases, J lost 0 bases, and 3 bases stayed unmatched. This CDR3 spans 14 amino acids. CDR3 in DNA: TGTGCCAGCAGTACAGGGGGACGCTCCTACGAGCAGTACTTC. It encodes CASSTGGRSYEQYF.

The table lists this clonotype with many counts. This CDR3 is CASSYSPDYNEQFF. The CDR3, as DNA: TGTGCCAGCAGTTACTCTCCTGATTACAATGAGCAGTTCTTC. The V call is TRBV6-2 or TRBV6-3, the J call TRBJ2-1; D gene unclear. The CDR3 has 14 residues. V lost 0 bases, J lost 4 bases, and 7 bases lay in between. The V gene's germline CDR1 is MNHEY and CDR2 SVGEGT.

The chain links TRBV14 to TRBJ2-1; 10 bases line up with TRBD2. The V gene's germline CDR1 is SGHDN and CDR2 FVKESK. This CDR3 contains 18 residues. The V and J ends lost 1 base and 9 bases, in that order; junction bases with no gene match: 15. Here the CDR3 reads CASSQVFVAGGGPGEQFF. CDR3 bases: TGTGCCAGCAGCCAAGTTTTCGTAGCGGGAGGAGGTCCAGGTGAGCAGTTCTTC.

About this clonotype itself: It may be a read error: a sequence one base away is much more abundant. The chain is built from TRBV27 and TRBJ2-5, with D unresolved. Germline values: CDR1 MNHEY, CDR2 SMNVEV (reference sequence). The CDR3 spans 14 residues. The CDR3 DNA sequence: TGTGCCAGCAGCTCGACATCCTGGGCAGAGAACCAGTACTTC. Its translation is CASSSTSWAENQYF.

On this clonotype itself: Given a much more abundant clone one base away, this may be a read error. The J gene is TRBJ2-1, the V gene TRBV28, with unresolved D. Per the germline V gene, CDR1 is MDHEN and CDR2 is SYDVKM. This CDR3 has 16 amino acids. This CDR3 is CASSMRASHSYNEQSF. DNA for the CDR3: TGTGCCAGCAGTATGAGAGCATCGCATTCCTACAATGAGCAGTCCTTC.

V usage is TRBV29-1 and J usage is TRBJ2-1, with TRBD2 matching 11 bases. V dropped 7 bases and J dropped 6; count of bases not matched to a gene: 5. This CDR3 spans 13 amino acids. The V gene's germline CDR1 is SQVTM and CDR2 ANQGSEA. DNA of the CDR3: TGCAGCGCCCTGGGGACTAGCGGCAATGAGCAGTTCTTC. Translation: CSALGTSGNEQFF.

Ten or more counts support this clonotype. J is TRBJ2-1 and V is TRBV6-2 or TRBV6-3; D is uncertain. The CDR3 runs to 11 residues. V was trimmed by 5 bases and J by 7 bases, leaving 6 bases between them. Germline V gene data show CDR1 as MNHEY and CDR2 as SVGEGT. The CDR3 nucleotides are TGTGCCAGCAGTACCAGTAATGAGCAGTTCTTC. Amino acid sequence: CASSTSNEQFF.